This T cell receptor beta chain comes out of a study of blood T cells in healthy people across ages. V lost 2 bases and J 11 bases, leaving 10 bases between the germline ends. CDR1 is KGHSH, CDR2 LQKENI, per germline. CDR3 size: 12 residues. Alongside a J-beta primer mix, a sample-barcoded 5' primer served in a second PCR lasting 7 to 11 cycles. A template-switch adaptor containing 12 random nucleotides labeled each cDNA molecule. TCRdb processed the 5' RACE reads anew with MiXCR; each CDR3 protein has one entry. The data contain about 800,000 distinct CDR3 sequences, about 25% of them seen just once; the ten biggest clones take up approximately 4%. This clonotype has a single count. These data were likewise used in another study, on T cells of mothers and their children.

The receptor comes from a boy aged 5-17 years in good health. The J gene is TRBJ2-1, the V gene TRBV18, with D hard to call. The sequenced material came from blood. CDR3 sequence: CASSPMAIKQFF. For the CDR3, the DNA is TGTGCCAGCTCACCAATGGCGATTAAGCAGTTCTTC.